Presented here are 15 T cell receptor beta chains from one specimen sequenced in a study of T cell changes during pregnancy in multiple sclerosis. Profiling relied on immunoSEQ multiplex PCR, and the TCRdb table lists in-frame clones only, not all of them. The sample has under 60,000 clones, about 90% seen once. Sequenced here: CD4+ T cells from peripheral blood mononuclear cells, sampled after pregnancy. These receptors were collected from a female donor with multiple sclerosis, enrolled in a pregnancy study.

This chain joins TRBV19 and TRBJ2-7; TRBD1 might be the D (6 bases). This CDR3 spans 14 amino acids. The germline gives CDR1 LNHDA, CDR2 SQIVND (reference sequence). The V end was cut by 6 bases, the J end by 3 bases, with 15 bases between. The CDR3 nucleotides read TGTGCCAGTAGCATGACAGGTACTAACTACGAGCAGTACTTC. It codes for CASSMTGTNYEQYF.

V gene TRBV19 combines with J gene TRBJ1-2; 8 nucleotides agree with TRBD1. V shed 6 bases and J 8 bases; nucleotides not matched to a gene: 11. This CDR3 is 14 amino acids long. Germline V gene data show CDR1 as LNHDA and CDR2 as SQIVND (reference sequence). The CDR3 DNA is TGTGCCAGTAGCCCGACAGGGGAGAGGGAAGGCTACACCTTC. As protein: CASSPTGEREGYTF.

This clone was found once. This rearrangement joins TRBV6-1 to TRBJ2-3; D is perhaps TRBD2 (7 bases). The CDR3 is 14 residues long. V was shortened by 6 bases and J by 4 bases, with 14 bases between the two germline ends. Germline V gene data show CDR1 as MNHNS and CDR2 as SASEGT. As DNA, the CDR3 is TGTGCCAGCAGGCGGGGGCCAGGAGCAGATACGCAGTATTTT. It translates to CASRRGPGADTQYF.

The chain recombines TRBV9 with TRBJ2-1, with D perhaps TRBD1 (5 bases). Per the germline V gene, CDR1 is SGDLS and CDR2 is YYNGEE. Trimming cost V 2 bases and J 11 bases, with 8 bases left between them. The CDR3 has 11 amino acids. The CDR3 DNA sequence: TGTGCCAGCAGCGTGGGGCCCCAGCAGTTCTTC. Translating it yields CASSVGPQQFF.

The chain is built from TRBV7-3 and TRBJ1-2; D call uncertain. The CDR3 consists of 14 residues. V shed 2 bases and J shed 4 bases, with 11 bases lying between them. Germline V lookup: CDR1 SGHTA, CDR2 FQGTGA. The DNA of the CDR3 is TGTGCCAGCAGCTTATCCGCGTGGAGCTATGGCTACACCTTC. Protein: CASSLSAWSYGYTF.

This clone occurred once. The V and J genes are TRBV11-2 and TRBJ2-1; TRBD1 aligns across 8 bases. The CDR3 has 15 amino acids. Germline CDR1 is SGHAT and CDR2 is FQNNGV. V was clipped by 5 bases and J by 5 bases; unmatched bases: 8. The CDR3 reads CASSAGQGSNNEQFF. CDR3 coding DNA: TGTGCCAGCAGCGCCGGACAGGGTAGCAACAATGAGCAGTTCTTC.

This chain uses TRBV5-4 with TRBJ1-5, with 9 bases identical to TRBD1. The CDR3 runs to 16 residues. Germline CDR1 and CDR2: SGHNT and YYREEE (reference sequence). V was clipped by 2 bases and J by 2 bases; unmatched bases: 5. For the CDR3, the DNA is TGTGCCAGCAGCTTTGCGGGACAGGGCCGCAATCAGCCCCAGCATTTT. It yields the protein CASSFAGQGRNQPQHF.

The chain's CDR3 is CASSSSTGNGSPLHF. For the CDR3, the DNA is TGTGCCAGCAGCTCTAGCACAGGGAACGGTTCACCCCTCCACTTT. This chain links TRBV2 with TRBJ1-6; TRBD1 is a possible D gene (6 bases). Germline V gene lookup returns CDR1 SNHLY and CDR2 FYNNEI. V lost 6 bases and J lost 9, with 18 bases in between. This CDR3 has 15 residues. Together with reference TRBV2 and TRBJ1-6, the CDR3 gives the full variable domain: EPEVTQTPSHQVTQMGQEVILRCVPISNHLYFYWYRQILGQKVEFLVSFYNNEISEKSEIFDDQFSVERPDGSNFTLKIRSTKLEDSAMYFCASSSSTGNGSPLHFGNGTRLTVT.

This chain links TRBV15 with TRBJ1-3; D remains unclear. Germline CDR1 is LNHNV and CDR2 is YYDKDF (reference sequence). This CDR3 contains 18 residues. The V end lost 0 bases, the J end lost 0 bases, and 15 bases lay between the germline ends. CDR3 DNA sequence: TGTGCCACCAGCAGAGATTTGCAGCTTCTAGGCTCTGGAAACACCATATATTTT. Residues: CATSRDLQLLGSGNTIYF.

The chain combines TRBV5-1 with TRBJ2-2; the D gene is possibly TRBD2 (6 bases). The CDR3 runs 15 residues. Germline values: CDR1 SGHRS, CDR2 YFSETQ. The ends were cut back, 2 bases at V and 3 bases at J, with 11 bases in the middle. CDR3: CASSFSGPYTGELFF. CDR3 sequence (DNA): TGCGCCAGCAGCTTCAGCGGGCCCTACACCGGGGAGCTGTTTTTT.

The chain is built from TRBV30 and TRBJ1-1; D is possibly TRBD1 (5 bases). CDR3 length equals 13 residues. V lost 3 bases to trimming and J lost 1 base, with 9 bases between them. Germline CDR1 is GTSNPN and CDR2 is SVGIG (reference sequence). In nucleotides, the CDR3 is TGTGCCTGGAGCCAACAGGAGAACACTGAAGCTTTCTTT. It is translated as CAWSQQENTEAFF.

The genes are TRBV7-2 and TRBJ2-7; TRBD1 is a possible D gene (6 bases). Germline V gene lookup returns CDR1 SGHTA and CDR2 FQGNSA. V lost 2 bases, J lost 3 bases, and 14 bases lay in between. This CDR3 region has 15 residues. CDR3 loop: CASSLIAGAFYEQYF. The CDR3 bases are TGTGCCAGCAGCTTAATTGCAGGGGCCTTCTACGAGCAGTACTTC.

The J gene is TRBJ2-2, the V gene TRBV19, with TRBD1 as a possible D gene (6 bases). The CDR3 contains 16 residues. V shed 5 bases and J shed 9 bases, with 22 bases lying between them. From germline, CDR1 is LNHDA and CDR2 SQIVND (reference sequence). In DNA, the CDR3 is TGTGCCAGTAGTCCCCGGGACAAGGGCTTCTCCAGGGAGCTGTTTTTT. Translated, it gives CASSPRDKGFSRELFF.

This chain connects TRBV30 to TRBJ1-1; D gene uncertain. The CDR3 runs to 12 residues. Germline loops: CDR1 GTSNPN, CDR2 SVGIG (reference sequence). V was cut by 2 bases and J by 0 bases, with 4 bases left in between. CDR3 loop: CAWSTVNTEAFF. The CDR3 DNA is TGTGCCTGGAGTACTGTGAACACTGAAGCTTTCTTT.

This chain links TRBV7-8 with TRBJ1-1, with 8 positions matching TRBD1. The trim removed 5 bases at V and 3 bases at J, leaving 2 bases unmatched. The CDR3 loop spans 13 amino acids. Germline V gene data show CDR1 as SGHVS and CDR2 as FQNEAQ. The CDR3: CASSTTGDTEAFF. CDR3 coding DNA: TGTGCCAGCAGCACGACAGGGGACACTGAAGCTTTCTTT.